This T cell receptor (beta chain) comes out of a study of blood T cell repertoires in COVID-19. Germline loops: CDR1 SGHRS, CDR2 YFSETQ. The CDR3 loop spans 15 amino acids. V was shortened by 4 bases and J by 1 base, with 14 bases between the two germline ends. Recovery meant two consecutive negative NP/OP PCR tests, professional clearance, or resolved symptoms. Profiled with immunoSEQ multiplex PCR; TCRdb holds only in-frame clones, not every one. The sample consists of roughly 400,000 clones, around 87% of them appearing once. In this sample, this clone turned up a few times. Sequencing was performed on PBMCs or T cells enriched from blood (not recorded which). The receptor was derived from a man aged 25 to 45 who had recovered from COVID-19. The V gene is TRBV5-1, the J gene TRBJ1-2; D might be TRBD1 (5 bases). Written as DNA, the CDR3 is TGCGCCAGCAGCAACAATCCGACAGATAACTATGGCTACACCTTC. Its translation: CASSNNPTDNYGYTF. Full variable domain (outside the CDR3, taken from reference TRBV5-1 and TRBJ1-2): KAGVTQTPRYLIKTRGQQVTLSCSPISGHRSVSWYQQTPGQGLQFLFEYFSETQRNKGNFPGRFSGRQFSNSRSEMNVSTLELGDSALYLCASSNNPTDNYGYTFGSGTRLTVV.